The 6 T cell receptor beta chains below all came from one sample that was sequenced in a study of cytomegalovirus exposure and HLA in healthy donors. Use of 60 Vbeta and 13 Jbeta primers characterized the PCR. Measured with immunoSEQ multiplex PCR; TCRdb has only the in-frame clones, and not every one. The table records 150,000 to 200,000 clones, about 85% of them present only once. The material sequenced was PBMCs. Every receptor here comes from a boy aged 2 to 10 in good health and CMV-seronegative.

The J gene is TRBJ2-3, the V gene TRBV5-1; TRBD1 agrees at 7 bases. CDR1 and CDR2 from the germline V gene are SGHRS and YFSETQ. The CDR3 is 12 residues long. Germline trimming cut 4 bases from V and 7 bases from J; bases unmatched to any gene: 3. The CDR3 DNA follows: TGCGCCAGCAGCCCCAGGGGGAATACGCAGTATTTT. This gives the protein CASSPRGNTQYF. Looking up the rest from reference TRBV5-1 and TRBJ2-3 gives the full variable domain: KAGVTQTPRYLIKTRGQQVTLSCSPISGHRSVSWYQQTPGQGLQFLFEYFSETQRNKGNFPGRFSGRQFSNSRSEMNVSTLELGDSALYLCASSPRGNTQYFGPGTRLTVL.

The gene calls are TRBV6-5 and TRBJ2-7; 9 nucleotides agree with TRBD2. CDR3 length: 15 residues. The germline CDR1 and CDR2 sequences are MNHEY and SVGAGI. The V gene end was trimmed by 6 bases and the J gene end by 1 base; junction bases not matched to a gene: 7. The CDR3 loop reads CASSGGTSPSYEQYF. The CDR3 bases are TGTGCCAGCAGCGGTGGGACTAGCCCGTCCTACGAGCAGTACTTC.

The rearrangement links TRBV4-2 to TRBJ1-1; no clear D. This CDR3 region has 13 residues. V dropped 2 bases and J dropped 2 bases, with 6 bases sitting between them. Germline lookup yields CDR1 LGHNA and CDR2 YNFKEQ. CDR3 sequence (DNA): TGTGCCAGCAGCCAACTAATTAACACTGAAGCTTTCTTT. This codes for CASSQLINTEAFF.

The CDR3 DNA is TGTGCCAGCAGCTTGGTTTTCGGCTCCACTAGGCCCGGGGAGCTGTTTTTT. Translation: CASSLVFGSTRPGELFF. The J gene is TRBJ2-2, the V gene TRBV5-4, with a possible D match to TRBD2 (5 bases). Deletions cut 0 bases from V and 6 bases from J, with 18 bases between. CDR3 length: 17 residues. Per germline, CDR1 SGHNT and CDR2 YYREEE (reference sequence).

CDR3 amino acids: CASSAALTYEQYF. Written as DNA, the CDR3 is TGTGCCAGTAGTGCGGCTCTCACCTACGAGCAGTACTTC. The rearrangement joins TRBV19 to TRBJ2-7; D not resolved. This CDR3 region has 13 residues. Germline-derived CDR1 and CDR2 are LNHDA and SQIVND (reference sequence). V was shortened by 5 bases and J by 2 bases, with 10 bases between the two germline ends.

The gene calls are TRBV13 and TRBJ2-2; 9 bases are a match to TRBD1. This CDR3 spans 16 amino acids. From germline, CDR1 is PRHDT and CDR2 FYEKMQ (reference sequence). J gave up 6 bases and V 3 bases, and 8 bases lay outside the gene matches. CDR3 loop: CASSFSGTGIAGELFF. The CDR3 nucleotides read TGTGCCAGCAGCTTCTCCGGGACAGGGATAGCCGGGGAGCTGTTTTTT.